This T cell receptor (beta chain) is drawn from a study of response to subunit inactivated influenza vaccine. General observations from the study: The authors put forward the suggestion that each seasonal influenza vaccination may bring in only a limited number of new T cells.

The CDR3 consists of 15 residues. Looked up from germline, CDR1 is SGHRS and CDR2 is YFSETQ. V was clipped by 4 bases and J by 6 bases; unmatched bases: 7. This clonotype was counted many times. Its antigen is currently unknown. TCRdb analysed the RT-PCR reads with MiXCR anew, one entry per CDR3 protein. The sample contains roughly 630,000 distinct CDR3 sequences, about 14% of which appear only once. The starting material was PBMCs from blood, obtained 14 to 15 days before vaccination. The clonotype was recovered from a man aged 45 to 65 who received an inactivated influenza vaccine. The chain uses TRBV5-1 and TRBJ2-2; 9 nucleotides align to TRBD1. The CDR3 DNA reads TGCGCCAGCAGCCTTTCGGGACAGGGACCCGGGGAGCTGTTTTTT. This translates into CASSLSGQGPGELFF.